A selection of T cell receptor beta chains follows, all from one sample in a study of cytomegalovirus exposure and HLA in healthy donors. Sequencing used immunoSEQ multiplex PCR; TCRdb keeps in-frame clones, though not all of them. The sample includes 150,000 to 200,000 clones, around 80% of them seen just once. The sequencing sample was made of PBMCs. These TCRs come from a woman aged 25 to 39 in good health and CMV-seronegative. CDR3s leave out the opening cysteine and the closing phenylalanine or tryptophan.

CDR3 protein: ASSSDRGNSPLH
CDR3 length: 12
J gene: TRBJ1-6
V gene: TRBV7-3

CDR3 protein: ASSTGLAGALAKNIQY
CDR3 length: 16
J gene: TRBJ2-4
V gene: TRBV5-1

CDR3 protein: ASTTVSSGGQETQY
CDR3 length: 14
J gene: TRBJ2-5
V gene: TRBV5-6

CDR3 protein: ASSKGGSNYGYT
CDR3 length: 12
J gene: TRBJ1-2
V gene: TRBV2

CDR3 protein: ASSPDRTLGTQY
CDR3 length: 12
J gene: TRBJ2-5
V gene: TRBV6-4

CDR3 protein: ASSRDRGYGYT
CDR3 length: 11
J gene: TRBJ1-2
V gene: TRBV6-5

CDR3 protein: ASSQPGLGYEQY
CDR3 length: 12
J gene: TRBJ2-7
V gene: TRBV14

CDR3 protein: ASTLLEVGNQPQH
CDR3 length: 13
J gene: TRBJ1-5
V gene: TRBV6-6

CDR3 protein: ASSVGTGINEQF
CDR3 length: 12
J gene: TRBJ2-1
V gene: TRBV25-1

CDR3 protein: AWIRTGLSETQY
CDR3 length: 12
J gene: TRBJ2-5
V gene: TRBV30

CDR3 protein: ASRAGGDTGELF
CDR3 length: 12
J gene: TRBJ2-2
V gene: TRBV9

CDR3 protein: ASSARERRGEQY
CDR3 length: 12
J gene: TRBJ2-7
V gene: TRBV5-1

CDR3 protein: ASSRNSGINTGELF
CDR3 length: 14
J gene: TRBJ2-2
V gene: TRBV7-8

CDR3 protein: ASRKDRTNNQPQH
CDR3 length: 13
J gene: TRBJ1-5
V gene: TRBV6-6

CDR3 protein: ASSTPTRGRTYEQY
CDR3 length: 14
J gene: TRBJ2-7
V gene: TRBV19

CDR3 protein: ASTDRGTEAF
CDR3 length: 10
J gene: TRBJ1-1
V gene: TRBV27

CDR3 protein: ASTLGEGTEAF
CDR3 length: 11
J gene: TRBJ1-1
V gene: TRBV2

CDR3 protein: ASSPGQGVRLTQY
CDR3 length: 13
J gene: TRBJ2-5
V gene: TRBV5-1

CDR3 protein: ASSLELAGNNEQF
CDR3 length: 13
J gene: TRBJ2-1
V gene: TRBV5-8

CDR3 protein: ASSFRAGGQPQH
CDR3 length: 12
J gene: TRBJ1-5
V gene: TRBV7-8

CDR3 protein: ASSSTRTSGRSNAGELF
CDR3 length: 17
J gene: TRBJ2-2
V gene: TRBV11-2

CDR3 protein: ASNPQGNYGYT
CDR3 length: 11
J gene: TRBJ1-2
V gene: TRBV28

CDR3 protein: ASSSTFTGFGDTGELF
CDR3 length: 16
J gene: TRBJ2-2
V gene: TRBV27

CDR3 protein: ASSLGGSKNIQY
CDR3 length: 12
J gene: TRBJ2-4
V gene: TRBV5-1

CDR3 protein: ASRYPAGATEAF
CDR3 length: 12
J gene: TRBJ1-1
V gene: TRBV5-1

CDR3 protein: SVEEFTRGSYEQY
CDR3 length: 13
J gene: TRBJ2-7
V gene: TRBV29-1

CDR3 protein: ASSWAGGNEQF
CDR3 length: 11
J gene: TRBJ2-1
V gene: TRBV7-9

CDR3 protein: ASSLLAGVGTGELF
CDR3 length: 14
J gene: TRBJ2-2
V gene: TRBV5-1

CDR3 protein: ASSYSGQGNEKLF
CDR3 length: 13
J gene: TRBJ1-4
V gene: TRBV6-6

CDR3 protein: ASSAGGLEQF
CDR3 length: 10
J gene: TRBJ2-1
V gene: TRBV6-1

CDR3 protein: ASSVEIRLGVLDTQY
CDR3 length: 15
J gene: TRBJ2-3
V gene: TRBV9

CDR3 protein: ASSLPGKSPLH
CDR3 length: 11
J gene: TRBJ1-6
V gene: TRBV5-4

CDR3 protein: AWRGTSGRQGEQF
CDR3 length: 13
J gene: TRBJ2-1
V gene: TRBV30

CDR3 protein: SARDRGVHEQY
CDR3 length: 11
J gene: TRBJ2-7
V gene: TRBV29-1

CDR3 protein: ASSNRGDTEAF
CDR3 length: 11
J gene: TRBJ1-1
V gene: TRBV7-9

CDR3 protein: ASSVAGGHEQY
CDR3 length: 11
J gene: TRBJ2-7
V gene: TRBV9

CDR3 protein: ASSLAVSGRMDTQY
CDR3 length: 14
J gene: TRBJ2-3
V gene: TRBV11-2

CDR3 protein: ASSRDRANTEAF
CDR3 length: 12
J gene: TRBJ1-1
V gene: TRBV2

CDR3 protein: ASSLWLTGLNTGELF
CDR3 length: 15
J gene: TRBJ2-2
V gene: TRBV27

CDR3 protein: ASVWEGRANQPQH
CDR3 length: 13
J gene: TRBJ1-5
V gene: TRBV6-1

CDR3 protein: ASSREHQPQH
CDR3 length: 10
J gene: TRBJ1-5
V gene: TRBV2

CDR3 protein: ASSEFLGNSNTGELF
CDR3 length: 15
J gene: TRBJ2-2
V gene: TRBV25-1

CDR3 protein: ASCSGGSYEQY
CDR3 length: 11
J gene: TRBJ2-7
V gene: TRBV25-1

CDR3 protein: ASRGGQGVSYEQY
CDR3 length: 13
J gene: TRBJ2-7
V gene: TRBV5-1

CDR3 protein: ASSLAQDRVGRELF
CDR3 length: 14
J gene: TRBJ2-2
V gene: TRBV5-1

CDR3 protein: ASSLVAYGTEAF
CDR3 length: 12
J gene: TRBJ1-1
V gene: TRBV5-1

CDR3 protein: ASGTRLAQETQY
CDR3 length: 12
J gene: TRBJ2-5
V gene: TRBV6-6

CDR3 protein: ASSPGTGIMRGYT
CDR3 length: 13
J gene: TRBJ1-2
V gene: TRBV16

CDR3 protein: SVSDSDSGNTIY
CDR3 length: 12
J gene: TRBJ1-3
V gene: TRBV29-1

CDR3 protein: ASSLDRLATDTQY
CDR3 length: 13
J gene: TRBJ2-3
V gene: TRBV7-8

CDR3 protein: ASTTPLAGENTGELF
CDR3 length: 15
J gene: TRBJ2-2
V gene: TRBV28

CDR3 protein: ASSQLVMGPFEQF
CDR3 length: 13
J gene: TRBJ2-1
V gene: TRBV13

CDR3 protein: ASSELGSGGAETQY
CDR3 length: 14
J gene: TRBJ2-5
V gene: TRBV7-3

CDR3 protein: ASSPLRDSGNTIY
CDR3 length: 13
J gene: TRBJ1-3
V gene: TRBV5-1